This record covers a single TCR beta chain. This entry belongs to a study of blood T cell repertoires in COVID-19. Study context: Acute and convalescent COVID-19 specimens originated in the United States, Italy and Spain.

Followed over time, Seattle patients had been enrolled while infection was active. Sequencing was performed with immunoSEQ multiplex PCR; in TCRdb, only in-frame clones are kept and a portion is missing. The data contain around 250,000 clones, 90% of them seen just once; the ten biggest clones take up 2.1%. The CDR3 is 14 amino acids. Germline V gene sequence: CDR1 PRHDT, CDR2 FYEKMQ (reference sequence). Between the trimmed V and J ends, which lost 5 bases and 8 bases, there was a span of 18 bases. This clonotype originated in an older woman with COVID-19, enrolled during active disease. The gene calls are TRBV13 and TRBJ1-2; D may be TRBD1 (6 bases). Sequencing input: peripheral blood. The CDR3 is CASSIPHRDIGYTF. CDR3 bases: TGTGCCAGCAGCATCCCCCACCGGGACATCGGCTACACCTTC. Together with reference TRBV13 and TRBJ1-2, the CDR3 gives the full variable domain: AAGVIQSPRHLIKEKRETATLKCYPIPRHDTVYWYQQGPGQDPQFLISFYEKMQSDKGSIPDRFSAQQFSDYHSELNMSSLELGDSALYFCASSIPHRDIGYTFGSGTRLTVV.